Below, 32 T cell receptor beta chains from the same sample are listed, as sequenced in a study of T cell responses to AZD1222 COVID-19 vaccine. Assay used: immunoSEQ multiplex PCR; TCRdb lists only in-frame clones, some missing. This table has 110,000 to 150,000 clones, 88% appearing once. The material was peripheral blood, obtained on day 0 of AZD1222 vaccination. These receptors were taken from an adult in good health.

The chain combines TRBV28 with TRBJ1-4; 9 bases align to TRBD1. V trimming: 7 bases; J trimming: 5 bases; junction bases outside the gene matches: 11. CDR3 length: 16 amino acids. The germline V gene has CDR1 MDHEN and CDR2 SYDVKM. The CDR3 DNA sequence: TGTGCCAGCACGTGGACAGGGGCTATTTTAAATGAAAAACTGTTTTTT. This codes for CASTWTGAILNEKLFF.

V gene TRBV7-3 combines with J gene TRBJ2-5, with no clear D. The CDR3 length is 13 residues. Germline-derived CDR1 and CDR2 are SGHTA and FQGTGA. V lost 2 bases and J 5 bases, leaving 9 bases between the germline ends. The CDR3 DNA reads TGTGCCAGCAGCTTATCAACTCGGGAGACCCAGTACTTC. As protein: CASSLSTRETQYF. The variable domain in full, completed from reference TRBV7-3 and TRBJ2-5, reads GAGVSQTPSNKVTEKGKYVELRCDPISGHTALYWYRQSLGQGPEFLIYFQGTGAADDSGLPNDRFFAVRPEGSVSTLKIQRTERGDSAVYLCASSLSTRETQYFGPGTRLLVL.

V is TRBV3-1 (or the pseudogene TRBV3-2) and J is TRBJ2-5; D is possibly TRBD2 (5 bases). The CDR3 covers 14 residues. V was trimmed by 1 base and J by 3 bases, leaving 9 bases between them. CDR1 and CDR2 (germline): LGHDT, YNNKEL (reference sequence). The CDR3 spells CASSQGDGEETQYF. The CDR3 DNA reads TGTGCCAGCAGCCAAGGTGACGGGGAAGAGACCCAGTACTTC.

This clone was counted a single time. The CDR3 region has the DNA TGTGCCAGCAGTCCCCGACAGACTAACACTGAAGCTTTCTTT. This translates into CASSPRQTNTEAFF. The chain carries TRBV6-2 or TRBV6-3 and TRBJ1-1; possible D gene TRBD1, 5 bases. The V and J ends lost 5 bases and 2 bases respectively, with 12 bases between them. This CDR3 is built from 14 residues. Germline values: CDR1 MNHEY, CDR2 SVGEGT.

This rearrangement joins TRBV10-3 to TRBJ1-2; the match to TRBD1 covers 7 bases. Trimming took 4 bases from V and 3 from J; bases not matched to a gene: 8. This CDR3 is 15 amino acids long. Germline-derived CDR1 and CDR2 are ENHRY and SYGVKD. The CDR3 nucleotides are TGTGCCATCAGTGGCGGCCAGGGGGTAGACTATGGCTACACCTTC. Encoded protein: CAISGGQGVDYGYTF.

CDR3 bases: TGTGCCAGCAGCGTAGGCCCCGGAACCGAGGGCTATGGCTACACCTTC. Translated: CASSVGPGTEGYGYTF. J is TRBJ1-2 and V is TRBV9; no reliable D call. The CDR3 contains 16 residues. The germline V gene encodes CDR1 SGDLS and CDR2 YYNGEE. V was trimmed by 0 bases and J by 4 bases, leaving 16 bases between them.

V and J are TRBV7-9 and TRBJ2-2, with 9 bases identical to TRBD1. Per germline, CDR1 SEHNR and CDR2 FQNEAQ (reference sequence). V shed 4 bases, J shed 2 bases, and the junction held 5 bases outside the gene matches. This CDR3 has 16 amino acids. The CDR3 is CASSSNRGPNTGELFF. In DNA form, the CDR3 reads TGTGCCAGCAGCTCAAACAGGGGGCCCAACACCGGGGAGCTGTTTTTT.

This chain joins TRBV6-5 and TRBJ2-5; D call uncertain. Germline V gene lookup returns CDR1 MNHEY and CDR2 SVGAGI. The V and J ends lost 11 bases and 0 bases respectively, with 19 bases between them. The CDR3 runs 15 residues. The CDR3 loop reads CASSQRATYQETQYF. CDR3 DNA: TGTGCCTCCTCCCAACGGGCCACGTACCAAGAGACCCAGTACTTC.

The chain carries TRBV19 and TRBJ2-7; D is perhaps TRBD1 (6 bases). From germline, CDR1 is LNHDA and CDR2 SQIVND (reference sequence). V was clipped by 6 bases and J by 3 bases, with 12 bases between them. The CDR3 runs to 13 residues. Here the CDR3 reads CASSNSRGYEQYF. Here the CDR3 DNA reads TGTGCCAGTAGCAATTCCAGGGGCTACGAGCAGTACTTC.

The DNA for the CDR3 is TGTGCCATCAGTGAGTCCGAGACCCAGTACTTC. Amino acid sequence: CAISESETQYF. The J gene is TRBJ2-5, the V gene TRBV10-3; D not certain. Germline V gene sequence: CDR1 ENHRY, CDR2 SYGVKD. V dropped 0 bases and J dropped 5 bases, with 1 base sitting between them. This CDR3 is built from 11 residues.

V and J are TRBV10-3 and TRBJ2-1; 8 nucleotides align to TRBD2. Germline V gene sequence: CDR1 ENHRY, CDR2 SYGVKD. The CDR3 covers 14 residues. V lost 6 bases, J lost 8 bases, and 9 bases stayed unmatched. The CDR3 sequence is CAIRIEGLGYEQFF. The CDR3 DNA is TGTGCCATCAGAATAGAGGGACTAGGGTATGAGCAGTTCTTC.

The V gene is TRBV14, the J gene TRBJ1-1; D gene uncertain. Germline-derived CDR1 and CDR2 are SGHDN and FVKESK. V was shortened by 1 base and J by 2 bases, with 8 bases between the two germline ends. This CDR3 is 14 amino acids long. DNA of the CDR3: TGTGCCAGCAGCCAAGCTGGGGTCAACACTGAAGCTTTCTTT. Translated: CASSQAGVNTEAFF.

CDR3 in amino acids: CASISTGSNQPQHF. The CDR3 DNA reads as TGTGCCAGTATTTCTACTGGGAGCAATCAGCCCCAGCATTTT. The chain is built from TRBV19 and TRBJ1-5; D not certain. Germline-derived CDR1 and CDR2 are LNHDA and SQIVND (reference sequence). CDR3 size: 14 residues. Trimming pared 7 bases from V and 1 base from J, leaving 11 bases between.

The V call is TRBV29-1, the J call TRBJ2-5; the D is unclear. V was clipped by 4 bases and J by 5 bases, with 11 bases between them. The CDR3 extends over 12 amino acids. From germline, CDR1 is SQVTM and CDR2 ANQGSEA. The CDR3 DNA reads as TGCAGCGTTGTGGGTGGTCACGAGACCCAGTACTTC. Translated: CSVVGGHETQYF.

This clone was detected once. The chain employs TRBV30 and TRBJ2-3; maybe TRBD2 (6 bases). This CDR3 is built from 16 residues. The V end was cut by 8 bases, the J end by 2 bases, with 23 bases between. The germline V gene encodes CDR1 GTSNPN and CDR2 SVGIG (reference sequence). The CDR3 spells CAGGAGGGAYTDTQYF. The DNA of the CDR3 is TGTGCCGGCGGGGCAGGAGGCGGGGCATACACAGATACGCAGTATTTT. The variable domain in full, completed from reference TRBV30 and TRBJ2-3, reads SQTIHQWPATLVQPVGSPLSLECTVEGTSNPNLYWYRQAAGRGLQLLFYSVGIGQISSEVPQNLSASRPQDRQFILSSKKLLLSDSGFYLCAGGAGGGAYTDTQYFGPGTRLTVL.

This clone was seen just once. In DNA form, the CDR3 reads TGTGCCAGCAGCTTCACGGCTAGCGGGAGTGGTGAGCAGTTCTTC. This codes for CASSFTASGSGEQFF. This chain links TRBV5-5 with TRBJ2-1; the match to TRBD2 covers 10 bases. The CDR3 runs 15 residues. Losses at the gene ends were 2 bases for V and 9 bases for J; bases not matched to a gene: 8. Germline V CDR1 and CDR2: SGHKS, YYEKEE (reference sequence). The full variable domain, rest sourced from reference TRBV5-5 and TRBJ2-1, is DAGVTQSPTHLIKTRGQQVTLRCSPISGHKSVSWYQQVLGQGPQFIFQYYEKEERGRGNFPDRFSARQFPNYSSELNVNALLLGDSALYLCASSFTASGSGEQFFGPGTRLTVL.

The chain uses TRBV20-1 and TRBJ1-1; D gene unclear. CDR1 and CDR2 (germline): DFQATT, SNEGSKA (reference sequence). The CDR3 runs 11 residues. CDR3 nucleotides: TGCAGCCCGGGAGGTGACACTGAAGCTTTCTTT. Translating gives CSPGGDTEAFF.

V usage is TRBV5-1 and J usage is TRBJ1-4; unclear D gene. From germline, CDR1 is SGHRS and CDR2 YFSETQ. CDR3 length: 12 residues. Trimming shortened V by 2 bases and J by 7 bases, and 6 bases separated the two germline ends. The CDR3 reads CASSFQGEKLFF. CDR3 bases: TGCGCCAGCAGCTTTCAAGGTGAAAAACTGTTTTTT.

This sequence joins TRBV7-2 and TRBJ2-2; D perhaps matches TRBD2 (5 bases). Trimming took off 7 bases at V and 0 bases at J, with 12 bases between the two ends. In germline, CDR1 is SGHTA, CDR2 FQGNSA. The CDR3 extends over 15 amino acids. The CDR3 is CASISDSANTGELFF. DNA for the CDR3: TGTGCCAGCATCTCGGACTCGGCGAACACCGGGGAGCTGTTTTTT. The full variable domain, in which reference TRBV7-2 and TRBJ2-2 provide the parts outside the CDR3, is GAGVSQSPSNKVTEKGKDVELRCDPISGHTALYWYRQSLGQGLEFLIYFQGNSAPDKSGLPSDRFSAERTGGSVSTLTIQRTQQEDSAVYLCASISDSANTGELFFGEGSRLTVL.

This clone was found many times. The rearrangement joins TRBV6-5 to TRBJ2-3, with D maybe TRBD2 (6 bases). The CDR3 totals 15 residues. Trimming stripped 6 bases from V and 4 bases from J, with 17 bases between. Germline values: CDR1 MNHEY, CDR2 SVGAGI. The CDR3 DNA reads TGTGCCAGCAGGGAGGGGCAGGGAGAGGCAGATACGCAGTATTTT. It encodes CASREGQGEADTQYF.

This clone showed up just once. The chain is built from TRBV5-4 and TRBJ1-6; 8 bases line up with TRBD1. V dropped 10 bases and J dropped 9; count of bases not matched to a gene: 9. CDR1 and CDR2 (germline): SGHNT, YYREEE (reference sequence). The CDR3 is made up of 13 amino acids. In nucleotides, the CDR3 is TGTGCCTCAAGACAGGGGACAGGTTCACCCCTCCACTTT. It translates to CASRQGTGSPLHF.

CDR3 DNA: TGTGCCAGCAGTTTGGTAGGGGATTATGGCTACACCTTC. Amino acids: CASSLVGDYGYTF. V usage is TRBV12-3 or TRBV12-4 and J usage is TRBJ1-2, with a weak D call TRBD1 (5 bases). Trimming removed 3 bases from V and 5 bases from J, with 10 bases in between. The CDR3 length is 13 residues.

The CDR3 sequence is CASSLAPGGGNSPLHF. CDR3 DNA: TGTGCCAGCAGCTTAGCCCCTGGGGGAGGCAATTCACCCCTCCACTTT. This chain uses TRBV7-9 with TRBJ1-6; the D gene is possibly TRBD1 (5 bases). This CDR3 comprises 16 residues. The germline V gene has CDR1 SEHNR and CDR2 FQNEAQ (reference sequence). V lost 0 bases, J lost 7 bases, and 13 bases lay in between.

V gene TRBV3-1 (or the pseudogene TRBV3-2) combines with J gene TRBJ2-3, with D maybe TRBD2 (6 bases). Trimming shortened V by 4 bases and J by 5 bases, and 13 bases separated the two germline ends. This CDR3 is built from 14 residues. The germline V gene encodes CDR1 LGHDT and CDR2 YNNKEL (reference sequence). This CDR3 is CASSPRELVDTQYF. The CDR3 nucleotides are TGTGCCAGCAGCCCTCGGGAGTTGGTAGATACGCAGTATTTT.

This chain uses TRBV6-5 with TRBJ2-5; D gene ambiguous. CDR1 and CDR2 from the germline V gene are MNHEY and SVGAGI. The CDR3 contains 11 residues. V lost 6 bases to trimming and J lost 2 bases, with 4 bases between them. The CDR3 sequence: CASRIQETQYF. CDR3 DNA sequence: TGTGCCAGCAGGATACAAGAGACCCAGTACTTC.

The V call is TRBV7-6, the J call TRBJ1-6; TRBD1 matches 8 bases. This CDR3 comprises 16 residues. With V trimmed by 0 bases and J by 10 bases, 8 bases remained unmatched. Per germline, CDR1 SGHVS and CDR2 FNYEAQ. CDR3 sequence: CASSLAADRVGSPLHF. The DNA for the CDR3 is TGTGCCAGCAGCTTAGCGGCGGACAGGGTTGGGTCACCCCTCCACTTT.

The chain couples TRBV15 to TRBJ2-2; TRBD2 aligns across 7 bases. The CDR3 loop spans 18 amino acids. Germline values: CDR1 LNHNV, CDR2 YYDKDF (reference sequence). V dropped 0 bases and J dropped 0; count of bases not matched to a gene: 7. The CDR3 protein is CATSRDRGSRANTGELFF. In nucleotides, the CDR3 is TGTGCCACCAGCAGAGATCGCGGGAGTAGGGCGAACACCGGGGAGCTGTTTTTT.

On this clone: One end of the junction is discordant with germline, which a read error may explain. This sequence joins TRBV6-1 and TRBJ1-1; 12 nucleotides agree with TRBD1. CDR1 is MNHNS and CDR2 is SASEGT in the germline V gene. The length of the CDR3 is 17 residues. The CDR3 region has the DNA TGTGCCAGCAGTAAAGCCGGGACAGGGGGCACGTACACTGAAGCTTTCTTT. Residues: CASSKAGTGGTYTEAFF.

The chain employs TRBV5-4 and TRBJ1-1; D gene unclear. Trimming cost V 1 base and J 2 bases, with 9 bases left between them. There are 14 residues in the CDR3. Germline V gene lookup returns CDR1 SGHNT and CDR2 YYREEE (reference sequence). The chain's CDR3 is CASSLYWRNTEAFF. In DNA form, the CDR3 reads TGTGCCAGCAGCTTGTACTGGCGTAACACTGAAGCTTTCTTT.

This chain uses TRBV24-1 with TRBJ1-5, with 9 positions matching TRBD1. Germline V lookup: CDR1 KGHDR, CDR2 SFDVKD. The J segment lost 6 bases and the V segment lost 4 bases, leaving 9 bases of the junction unmatched. This CDR3 is 16 amino acids long. The CDR3 sequence: CATSEWGQGVGQPQHF. The DNA for the CDR3 is TGTGCCACCAGTGAATGGGGACAGGGCGTAGGTCAGCCCCAGCATTTT.

Concerning this clone itself: Other DNA sequences of this sample code for an identical CDR3. The chain joins TRBV5-4 to TRBJ2-7; 8 bases match TRBD2. V was pared by 0 bases and J by 6 bases, with 5 bases of the junction left unmatched. The CDR3 has 14 residues. The germline V gene has CDR1 SGHNT and CDR2 YYREEE (reference sequence). The CDR3 here is CASSLGGTSREQYF. CDR3 coding DNA: TGTGCCAGCAGCTTGGGGGGGACTAGTCGCGAGCAGTACTTC.

The chain has TRBV27 and TRBJ1-2; 8 nucleotides line up with TRBD1. This CDR3 region has 15 residues. CDR1 is MNHEY and CDR2 is SMNVEV in the germline V gene (reference sequence). V was pared by 2 bases and J by 2 bases, with 4 bases of the junction left unmatched. The CDR3: CASSLSPGGNYGYTF. The CDR3 coding sequence is TGTGCCAGCAGTTTAAGCCCAGGGGGCAACTATGGCTACACCTTC.